What follows are 8 T cell receptor beta chains derived from one specimen sequenced in a study of cytomegalovirus exposure and HLA in healthy donors. A multiplex PCR was run with 60 Vbeta primers and 13 Jbeta primers. Profiling relied on immunoSEQ multiplex PCR, and the TCRdb table lists in-frame clones only, not all of them. The sample has some 150,000 clones; approximately 80% are singletons. The sequenced sample consisted of PBMCs. The receptors shown here come from a man aged 18 to 35 in good health and CMV-seropositive.

The gene calls are TRBV5-6 and TRBJ2-2, with D possibly matching TRBD1 (6 bases). The CDR3 covers 16 residues. Germline CDR1 SGHDT, CDR2 YYEEEE. Trimming removed 4 bases at V and 1 base at J, with 14 bases between. CDR3 sequence (DNA): TGTGCCAGCAGCCTTTATACAGGGTTGAACACCGGGGAGCTGTTTTTT. This codes for CASSLYTGLNTGELFF.

The chain links TRBV5-1 to TRBJ2-1; D call uncertain. Per germline, CDR1 SGHRS and CDR2 YFSETQ. There are 13 residues in the CDR3. Trimming removed 5 bases from V and 2 bases from J, with 8 bases in between. The CDR3 nucleotides are TGCGCCAGCAGTTCCCCCACCTACAATGAGCAGTTCTTC. Protein sequence: CASSSPTYNEQFF.

This chain joins TRBV9 and TRBJ1-2, with D possibly matching TRBD1 (6 bases). The CDR3 contains 17 residues. V shed 3 bases and J shed 7 bases, with 25 bases lying between them. The germline V gene has CDR1 SGDLS and CDR2 YYNGEE. DNA for the CDR3: TGTGCCAGCAGCGCGGAAGGGGGGAGGGGCGTTCAGGGTGGCTACACCTTC. It yields the protein CASSAEGGRGVQGGYTF. Based on the CDR3 plus reference TRBV9 and TRBJ1-2, the full variable domain is DSGVTQTPKHLITATGQRVTLRCSPRSGDLSVYWYQQSLDQGLQFLIQYYNGEERAKGNILERFSAQQFPDLHSELNLSSLELGDSALYFCASSAEGGRGVQGGYTFGSGTRLTVV.

The chain employs TRBV10-1 and TRBJ2-7; 7 bases are shared with TRBD1. The CDR3 runs to 13 residues. With V trimmed by 3 bases and J by 5 bases, 4 bases remained unmatched. Germline assignment: CDR1 WNHNN and CDR2 SYGVQD (reference sequence). The CDR3 loop reads CASSDPGQDEQYF. CDR3 nucleotide sequence: TGCGCCAGCAGTGACCCTGGACAGGACGAGCAGTACTTC.

Only one count was recorded for this clone. This chain uses TRBV25-1 with TRBJ1-2, with D possibly being TRBD1 (5 bases). V was clipped by 6 bases and J by 3 bases, with 17 bases between them. Germline V gene data show CDR1 as MGHDK and CDR2 as SYGVNS. This CDR3 has 15 amino acids. CDR3 sequence reads: CASRERAGSDYGYTF. The CDR3 bases are TGTGCCAGCAGGGAGCGGGCAGGGAGCGACTATGGCTACACCTTC.

The chain combines TRBV10-3 with TRBJ1-5; 7 bases fit TRBD1. J was trimmed by 0 bases and V by 9 bases; bases with no gene match: 5. The CDR3 loop spans 14 amino acids. The germline V gene has CDR1 ENHRY and CDR2 SYGVKD. CDR3 in amino acids: CAIRDSNSNQPQHF. DNA of the CDR3: TGTGCCATTAGGGACAGCAATAGCAATCAGCCCCAGCATTTT.

This rearrangement joins TRBV7-8 to TRBJ2-7; tentatively, D is TRBD2 (6 bases). Germline V gene sequence: CDR1 SGHVS, CDR2 FQNEAQ. The CDR3 extends over 16 amino acids. V was cut by 5 bases and J by 0 bases, with 17 bases left in between. The CDR3 sequence is CASSATGTAASYEQYF. Here the CDR3 DNA reads TGTGCCAGCAGCGCCACCGGGACTGCCGCCTCCTACGAGCAGTACTTC.

The gene calls are TRBV5-1 and TRBJ2-1; unclear D gene. CDR3 length equals 17 residues. Germline V gene data show CDR1 as SGHRS and CDR2 as YFSETQ. V dropped 5 bases and J dropped 8 bases, with 26 bases sitting between them. The DNA of the CDR3 is TGCGCCAGCAGGACTGACCCCGAGGCCGCCGTACGGGATGAGCAGTTCTTC. This codes for CASRTDPEAAVRDEQFF.